The rows below give T cell receptor beta chains drawn from one sample of a study of T cells after yellow fever vaccination. TCRdb re-derived calls from the 5' RACE reads in MiXCR, one entry per CDR3 protein. This sample has around 530,000 distinct CDR3 sequences, with less than 20% found just once. Specimen: PBMCs, collected 4 to 5 days after the first yellow fever vaccination. The source is a man younger than 35 who received the YFV17D yellow fever vaccine. The CDR3 runs from the conserved cysteine through the conserved F or W. D genes are given only for firm matches. Not every row has a clone size; where given, it reads once, few, many or a size class.

V	J	D	size	CDR3	DNA
TRBV7-6	TRBJ2-5	.	few	CASSPLAPETQYF	TGTGCCAGCAGCCCTCTTGCCCCAGAGACCCAGTACTTC
TRBV9	TRBJ1-1	.	.	CASSVSLNTEAFF	TGTGCCAGCAGCGTATCTTTGAACACTGAAGCTTTCTTT
TRBV28	TRBJ2-3	TRBD2	.	CASRYTSGGAPGTQYF	TGTGCCAGCAGGTACACTAGCGGGGGGGCCCCAGGTACGCAGTATTTT
TRBV20-1	TRBJ2-3	TRBD2	few	CSARASITYSGGGNTQYF	TGCAGTGCTAGAGCATCAATCACTTATAGCGGGGGTGGGAATACGCAGTATTTT
TRBV27	TRBJ1-1	.	.	CASSLLGPANTEAFF	TGTGCCAGCAGTTTACTTGGGCCAGCGAACACTGAAGCTTTCTTT
TRBV7-7	TRBJ2-1	TRBD2	few	CATSPGEGYNEQFF	TGTGCTACCTCCCCCGGGGAGGGATACAATGAGCAGTTCTTC
TRBV7-9	TRBJ1-4	.	few	CASSARGRHEKLFF	TGTGCCAGCAGCGCCAGGGGACGACATGAAAAACTGTTTTTT
TRBV5-1	TRBJ2-7	TRBD1	few	CASSRVDRAEYEQYF	TGCGCCAGCAGCCGAGTAGACAGGGCGGAGTACGAGCAGTACTTC
TRBV10-3	TRBJ1-6	.	few	CAISVQGNSPLHF	TGTGCCATCAGTGTTCAGGGTAATTCACCCCTCCACTTT
TRBV29-1	TRBJ2-5	.	few	CSVETGRQETQYF	TGCAGCGTTGAAACAGGCCGGCAAGAGACCCAGTACTTC
TRBV4-2	TRBJ1-1	TRBD1	few	CASSQIDRGSEAFF	TGTGCCAGCAGCCAAATCGACAGGGGTTCCGAAGCTTTCTTT
TRBV19	TRBJ2-2	.	few	CASSIYNRTGELFF	TGTGCCAGTAGTATTTATAATCGGACCGGGGAGCTGTTTTTT
TRBV21-1	TRBJ1-6	.	.	CASSGGDNSPLHF	TGTGCCAGCAGCGGAGGAGATAATTCACCCCTCCACTTT
TRBV7-9	TRBJ1-3	.	.	CASSSSDGWNTIYF	TGTGCCAGCAGCTCGTCGGACGGCTGGAACACCATATATTTT
TRBV11-2	TRBJ2-2	.	few	CASSLGYYGELFF	TGTGCCAGCAGCTTAGGGTATTACGGGGAGCTGTTTTTT
TRBV11-2	TRBJ2-3	.	.	CASSPLLSDTQYF	TGTGCCAGCAGCCCGTTACTATCGGATACGCAGTATTTT
TRBV5-1	TRBJ1-5	.	few	CASSPNPGDQPQHF	TGCGCCAGCAGCCCCAATCCAGGGGATCAGCCCCAGCATTTT
TRBV12-5	TRBJ1-5	.	few	CASQERLPNSNQPQHF	TGTGCTAGCCAGGAACGGCTTCCTAATAGCAATCAGCCCCAGCATTTT
TRBV5-1	TRBJ1-1	.	.	CASSDPGKAAFF	TGCGCCAGCAGCGATCCAGGGAAGGCAGCTTTCTTT
TRBV7-2	TRBJ2-1	.	.	CASSFRGRAVDEQFF	TGTGCCAGCAGCTTTAGGGGCAGGGCTGTAGATGAGCAGTTCTTC
TRBV12-3/TRBV12-4	TRBJ2-5	.	.	CASSPPGRGLETQYF	TGTGCCAGCAGTCCCCCGGGCAGGGGATTGGAGACCCAGTACTTC
TRBV7-2	TRBJ2-3	.	few	CASKEQGGTDTQYF	TGTGCCAGCAAGGAACAAGGAGGCACAGATACGCAGTATTTT
TRBV20-1	TRBJ2-1	.	few	CSASQDDPNEQFF	TGCAGTGCTAGTCAGGACGACCCAAATGAGCAGTTCTTC
TRBV4-2	TRBJ2-3	.	many	CASSQGLAQAAPGTDTQYF	TGTGCCAGCAGCCAAGGATTGGCCCAGGCAGCCCCTGGCACAGATACGCAGTATTTT
TRBV5-1	TRBJ2-3	TRBD1	few	CASSLRDRTTDTQYF	TGCGCCAGCAGCCTCCGGGACAGGACCACAGATACGCAGTATTTT
TRBV18	TRBJ2-3	.	few	CASSPNSNTDTQYF	TGTGCCAGCTCACCAAACAGCAACACAGATACGCAGTATTTT
TRBV19	TRBJ2-1	TRBD2	.	CASLEGRGGHEQFF	TGTGCCTCCCTCGAAGGGCGGGGGGGCCATGAGCAGTTCTTC
TRBV5-6	TRBJ2-1	.	few	CASSFSTGGQFF	TGTGCCAGCAGCTTTTCGACAGGCGGGCAGTTCTTC
TRBV4-1	TRBJ1-4	TRBD1	few	CASSPRPARQGRLGTTNEKLFF	TGCGCCAGCAGCCCGCGCCCGGCAAGACAGGGGAGACTCGGCACAACTAATGAAAAACTGTTTTTT
TRBV12-3/TRBV12-4	TRBJ2-5	TRBD1	few	CATRDREQETQYF	TGTGCCACCAGGGACAGGGAACAAGAGACCCAGTACTTC
TRBV6-2/TRBV6-3	TRBJ2-3	.	.	CASRPDPPITDTQYF	TGTGCCAGCAGGCCCGACCCACCTATCACAGATACGCAGTATTTT
TRBV4-3	TRBJ2-1	.	.	CASSQIRGEQFF	TGCGCCAGCAGCCAAATAAGGGGGGAGCAGTTCTTC
TRBV6-1	TRBJ1-1	.	few	CASMRQMNTEAFF	TGTGCCAGCATGCGGCAGATGAACACTGAAGCTTTCTTT
TRBV7-3	TRBJ2-1	.	.	CASSLSTGRSSYNEQFF	TGTGCCAGCAGCTTATCAACGGGCCGCTCGTCCTACAATGAGCAGTTCTTC
TRBV5-1	TRBJ2-5	TRBD2	.	CASSEGLAGGETQYF	TGCGCCAGCAGCGAGGGACTAGCGGGGGGAGAGACCCAGTACTTC
TRBV11-2	TRBJ2-1	TRBD2	.	CASRLGVSGGISSYNEQFF	TGTGCCAGCCGCTTAGGGGTTAGCGGGGGAATAAGCTCCTACAATGAGCAGTTCTTC
TRBV29-1	TRBJ2-2	.	.	CSVVGPGNGELFF	TGCAGCGTTGTAGGGCCAGGAAACGGGGAGCTGTTTTTT
TRBV20-1	TRBJ2-5	.	few	CSAPALGGHQETQYF	TGCAGTGCTCCGGCTTTGGGGGGACACCAAGAGACCCAGTACTTC
TRBV12-3/TRBV12-4	TRBJ1-2	.	many	CASVGSGWGGYTF	TGTGCCAGCGTGGGGTCTGGTTGGGGCGGCTACACCTTC
TRBV7-2	TRBJ1-1	.	many	CASSFRTANTEAFF	TGTGCCAGCAGCTTCCGTACAGCGAACACTGAAGCTTTCTTT
TRBV24-1	TRBJ1-1	TRBD1	.	CATSDTRTGNTAAFF	TGTGCCACCAGTGATACCAGGACAGGGAACACTGCAGCTTTCTTT
TRBV7-8	TRBJ2-5	.	.	CASSSGRRAETQYF	TGTGCCAGCAGCTCCGGTCGACGGGCGGAGACCCAGTACTTC
TRBV6-1	TRBJ1-2	.	.	CASSRRGVGFDDFFYGYTF	TGTGCCAGCAGTCGCCGGGGGGTGGGTTTTGACGACTTCTTCTATGGCTACACCTTC
TRBV30	TRBJ1-1	.	few	CACDSQETTEAFF	TGTGCCTGTGACAGTCAGGAGACCACTGAAGCTTTCTTT
TRBV18	TRBJ2-2	.	.	CASSPRIGPNTGELFF	TGTGCCAGCTCACCACGGATCGGACCGAACACCGGGGAGCTGTTTTTT
TRBV20-1	TRBJ1-2	TRBD1	.	CSATQGQALRGYTF	TGCAGTGCCACCCAGGGACAGGCGTTGCGGGGCTACACCTTC
TRBV24-1	TRBJ2-2	.	.	CATLAGTGELFF	TGTGCCACCCTAGCCGGCACCGGGGAGCTGTTTTTT
TRBV2	TRBJ2-7	.	.	CASSDRIYEQYF	TGTGCCAGCAGTGACAGGATCTACGAGCAGTACTTC